A selection of T cell receptor beta chains follows, all from one sample in a study of cytomegalovirus exposure and HLA in healthy donors. Libraries were prepared by immunoSEQ multiplex PCR; TCRdb keeps only in-frame clonotypes and omits some of them. Of under 150,000 clones listed, around 80% were seen once; the top ten hold approximately 1.5%. Sequencing was performed on PBMCs. The receptors derive from a man aged 30 to 39 in good health and CMV-seropositive. The CDR3 runs from the conserved cysteine through the conserved F or W. D genes are given only for firm matches. Size tells how often a clone was seen (once, few, many) or the class of an expanded clone, and some rows leave it out.

>TRBJ2-1|NA|TRBV14|NA
TGTGCCAGCAGCCAAGATTTACGGACTCGTTCGGATGAGCAGTTCTTC
CASSQDLRTRSDEQFF
>TRBJ1-6|NA|TRBV7-2|NA
TGTGCCAGCAGCGCCCGGACAGATGCGATATATAATTCACCCCTCCACTTT
CASSARTDAIYNSPLHF
>TRBJ2-1|TRBD2|TRBV19|NA
TGTGCCAGTAGCCTGTCCTCTAGCGGGAGGGCCGATGAGCAGTTCTTC
CASSLSSSGRADEQFF
>TRBJ2-7|TRBD1|TRBV28|NA
TGTGCCAGCAGTACACCGGGACAGGGGACTAACGAGCAGTACTTC
CASSTPGQGTNEQYF
>TRBJ2-7|NA|TRBV28|NA
TGTGCCAGCACAACTGGGGGAGGCCCCTACGAGCAGTACTTC
CASTTGGGPYEQYF
>TRBJ2-6|TRBD1|TRBV27|NA
TGTGCCGGACTCCAAGGGGGCGCTGGGGCCAACGTCCTGACTTTC
CAGLQGGAGANVLTF
>TRBJ1-2|NA|TRBV7-8|NA
TGTGCCAGCAGCTCAAGGGGGGGAAGCTACACCTTC
CASSSRGGSYTF
>TRBJ2-5|NA|TRBV20-1|NA
TGCAGTGCAGAAGCGAGGGAGACCCAGTACTTC
CSAEARETQYF
>TRBJ2-5|NA|TRBV20-1|once
TGCAGTGCCGACGGGGAGACCCAGTACTTC
CSADGETQYF
>TRBJ2-7|NA|TRBV7-2|once
TGTGCCAGCAGCTCGGGGCAGGGGCCTTGGGAGCAGTACTTC
CASSSGQGPWEQYF
>TRBJ1-2|NA|TRBV5-4|NA
TGTGCCAGCAGCTTATTTCACAGGGAAAACTATGGCTACACCTTC
CASSLFHRENYGYTF
>TRBJ2-7|TRBD2|TRBV5-1|NA
TGCGCCAGCAGCCCGCTCGCGGGAGGGCCTGTGGAGCAGTACTTC
CASSPLAGGPVEQYF
>TRBJ2-2|NA|TRBV2|NA
TGTGCCAGCAGTGAACCTGACATCACCGGGGAGCTGTTTTTT
CASSEPDITGELFF
>TRBJ2-5|NA|TRBV7-9|NA
TGTGCCAGCAGCCTCAGACCAGGGGTAGAGACCCAGTACTTC
CASSLRPGVETQYF
>TRBJ2-5|TRBD2|TRBV28|NA
TGTGCCAGCAGTAGACTAGCGGGAGGTCTAGAGACCCAGTACTTC
CASSRLAGGLETQYF
>TRBJ2-3|TRBD1|TRBV6-5|NA
TGTGCCAGCAGTCGGGACAGCCCCCCGGATACGCAGTATTTT
CASSRDSPPDTQYF
>TRBJ1-2|NA|TRBV28|NA
TGTGCCAGCACTGGACGGGATAGCTATGGCTACACCTTC
CASTGRDSYGYTF
>TRBJ2-7|TRBD2|TRBV19|NA
TGTGCCAGTAGTCGAGGAGGCGGGAGGTTGTACGAGCAGTACTTC
CASSRGGGRLYEQYF
>TRBJ1-2|NA|TRBV6-5|NA
TGTGCCAGCAGTTACGCCCGGGGGTTTAGGGATGGCTACACCTTC
CASSYARGFRDGYTF
>TRBJ1-3|NA|TRBV6-6|NA
TGTGCCAGCAGTCCGACAAAGGGGGACGGAAACACCATATATTTT
CASSPTKGDGNTIYF
>TRBJ1-6|TRBD1|TRBV2|NA
TGTGCCAGCAACCCGTTCCAAGGACAGGGCGCTGCCAAACTCCACTTT
CASNPFQGQGAAKLHF
>TRBJ1-4|NA|TRBV28|NA
TGTGCCAGCAGTTTAATTGGCAATGAAAAACTGTTTTTT
CASSLIGNEKLFF
>TRBJ1-5|TRBD1|TRBV6-1|NA
TGTGCCAGCACCCCCGGACAGGGGGCGGTTCAGCCCCAGCATTTT
CASTPGQGAVQPQHF
>TRBJ1-2|TRBD1|TRBV19|NA
TGTGCCAGTAGTATGCGACAGGGGTATTTCCGCACCTTC
CASSMRQGYFRTF
>TRBJ2-3|TRBD2|TRBV4-2|NA
TGTGCCAGCAGCCATCCGCTAGCGGGAGGCACAGATACGCAGTATTTT
CASSHPLAGGTDTQYF
>TRBJ1-5|NA|TRBV6-5|few
TGTGCCAGCAGTCTCGGGGAAGGAAGCAATCAGCCCCAGCATTTT
CASSLGEGSNQPQHF
>TRBJ2-1|TRBD2|TRBV11-2|NA
TGTGCCAGCAGCTTACTAGCGGGGGCCACGAATGAGCAGTTCTTC
CASSLLAGATNEQFF
>TRBJ1-3|TRBD1|TRBV30|few
TGTGCCTGGAGTAATAAGGGGGCAGCTGGAAACACCATATATTTT
CAWSNKGAAGNTIYF
>TRBJ1-1|TRBD1|TRBV7-9|NA
TGTGCCAGCAGCTCTCAGACAGGGGGAGGCACTGAAGCTTTCTTT
CASSSQTGGGTEAFF
>TRBJ2-5|TRBD2|TRBV7-2|NA
TGTGCCAGCAGCGGCCAGGGACTAGGGGAGACCCAGTACTTC
CASSGQGLGETQYF
>TRBJ1-1|NA|TRBV7-6|NA
TGTGCCAGCAGCTTAGCAGGGGACACTGAAGCTTTCTTT
CASSLAGDTEAFF
>TRBJ1-1|NA|TRBV19|NA
TGTGCCAGTAGCGACAGCCATCCATACTTT
CASSDSHPYF
>TRBJ2-3|TRBD2|TRBV7-2|NA
TGTGCCAGCAGCTTACGGCGGGAGCGAACAGATACGCAGTATTTT
CASSLRRERTDTQYF
>TRBJ2-1|NA|TRBV4-1|NA
TGCGCCAGCAGCCAAGACCCCCAGGGCAATGAGCAGTTCTTC
CASSQDPQGNEQFF
>TRBJ2-2|TRBD2|TRBV28|NA
TGTGCCAGCACCACAGCAGCGGGGGGGCACACCGGGGAGCTGTTTTTT
CASTTAAGGHTGELFF
>TRBJ2-2|NA|TRBV7-2|NA
TGTGCCAGGCCGAAGCGGCAGGCAGCGGGCGGGGAGCTGTTTTTT
CARPKRQAAGGELFF
>TRBJ2-1|TRBD2|TRBV5-1|NA
TGCGCCAGCAGCTCAGCTAGCGGGAGGGCCCTCGGGAGTGAGCAGTTCTTC
CASSSASGRALGSEQFF
>TRBJ1-4|TRBD1|TRBV7-8|NA
TGTGCCAGCAGCTCGTGGACAGGGCGCAGTGAAAAACTGTTTTTT
CASSSWTGRSEKLFF
>TRBJ2-5|NA|TRBV27|NA
TGTGCCAGCAGTATAAACCTCGTCACCCTCGGGGAGACCCAGTACTTC
CASSINLVTLGETQYF
>TRBJ1-1|NA|TRBV6-1|few
TGTGCCAGCAGTGATCGGTTTATGAACACTGAAGCTTTCTTT
CASSDRFMNTEAFF
>TRBJ1-3|TRBD1|TRBV11-2|NA
TGTGCCAGCAGCCTTGGACAGGGGGCTATCAGCACCATATATTTT
CASSLGQGAISTIYF
>TRBJ2-7|TRBD2|TRBV5-8|NA
TGTGCCAGCAGCCCGGGACTAGCGGGAGAGGTTACCTACGAGCAGTACTTC
CASSPGLAGEVTYEQYF